This T cell receptor beta chain was identified during a study of cytomegalovirus exposure and HLA in healthy donors. The primer mix had 60 Vbeta and 13 Jbeta primers. Profiled with immunoSEQ multiplex PCR; TCRdb holds only in-frame clones, not every one. The sample contains 100,000 or so clones, 65% to 80% of which appear only once. The germline V gene encodes CDR1 MNHNS and CDR2 SASEGT. This CDR3 region has 14 residues. J gave up 3 bases and V 11 bases, and 9 bases lay outside the gene matches. Study-wide results and caveats: Sequencing had likely introduced a cluster of highly shared sequence variants as an artifact.

Points on this clone: The target antigen is unknown.

The TCR sequence derives from a male donor in good health and CMV-seronegative. Sequencing was performed on PBMCs. The J gene is TRBJ2-3, the V gene TRBV6-1; 9 bases line up with TRBD2. Written as DNA, the CDR3 is TGTGCCGTTTCCCTAGCGGGACGGACAGATACGCAGTATTTT. Translation: CAVSLAGRTDTQYF.